These 6 T cell receptor beta chains originate from one sample sequenced in a study of identical twins. TCRdb reanalysed the 5' RACE reads using MiXCR and keeps one entry per CDR3 protein. Here the sample spans about 220,000 distinct CDR3 sequences, around a tenth being singletons. Input material: memory (CD45RO+) T cells sorted from blood. Source of these receptors: a woman aged 18-35 years in good health.

The chain joins TRBV11-3 to TRBJ2-7, with a possible D match to TRBD2 (6 bases). From germline, CDR1 is SGHNT and CDR2 YENEEA. The CDR3 runs to 15 residues. Deletions cut 5 bases from V and 0 bases from J, with 14 bases between. The CDR3 DNA reads as TGTGCCAGCAGCCCATTTCGGGGGATCTCCTACGAGCAGTACTTC. Its translation is CASSPFRGISYEQYF. The full variable domain, in which reference TRBV11-3 and TRBJ2-7 provide the parts outside the CDR3, is EAGVVQSPRYKIIEKKQPVAFWCNPISGHNTLYWYLQNLGQGPELLIRYENEEAVDDSQLPKDRFSAERLKGVDSTLKIQPAELGDSAVYLCASSPFRGISYEQYFGPGTRLTVT.

This clonotype was picked up a small number of times. The chain is built from TRBV28 and TRBJ1-2; weak D call: TRBD1 (5 bases). Trimming removed 2 bases at V and 8 bases at J, with 12 bases between. The CDR3 length is 13 residues. CDR1 is MDHEN, CDR2 SYDVKM, per germline. The CDR3 region has the DNA TGTGCCAGCAGTTTAAGAGGGGCGGGGGGCTACACCTTC. Translation gives CASSLRGAGGYTF.

This clonotype showed up many times. The chain is built from TRBV5-1 and TRBJ2-7, with 7 positions matching TRBD2. CDR1 and CDR2 (germline): SGHRS, YFSETQ. This CDR3 has 13 residues. V gave up 5 bases and J gave up 7 bases; unmatched junction bases: 9. DNA of the CDR3: TGCGCCAGCAGGCTAGCGGTTACGAAGGAGCAGTACTTC. This translates into CASRLAVTKEQYF.

This clonotype was counted at least ten times. The chain recombines TRBV7-2 with TRBJ2-2; D gene uncertain. Between the trimmed V and J ends, which lost 1 base and 2 bases, there was a span of 5 bases. This CDR3 comprises 14 residues. CDR1 and CDR2 from the germline V gene are SGHTA and FQGNSA. The CDR3 loop reads CASSLGGNTGELFF. The CDR3 DNA follows: TGTGCCAGCAGCTTAGGGGGAAACACCGGGGAGCTGTTTTTT.

This clonotype was counted between two and nine times. CDR3 bases: TGTGCCAGCAGTTACCCGGGTCGATACAATGAGCAGTTCTTC. Translating gives CASSYPGRYNEQFF. V is TRBV6-5 and J is TRBJ2-1; D is ambiguous. With 2 bases removed from V and 4 bases from J, the gap between germline ends came to 9 bases. Germline V gene data show CDR1 as MNHEY and CDR2 as SVGAGI. The CDR3 runs to 14 residues.

The V call is TRBV20-1, the J call TRBJ1-5, with 10 bases matching TRBD1. This CDR3 region has 16 residues. Germline V gene data show CDR1 as DFQATT and CDR2 as SNEGSKA (reference sequence). The ends lost 3 bases at V and 2 bases at J; junction bases unmatched: 7. The CDR3 coding sequence is TGCAGTGCTAGCCGACAGGGGGCCGGTGGCAATCAGCCCCAGCATTTT. Amino acids: CSASRQGAGGNQPQHF.